The 27 T cell receptor beta chains given below trace back to one sample, sequenced in a study of cytomegalovirus exposure and HLA in healthy donors. The PCR was carried out with 60 Vbeta primers and 13 Jbeta primers. Some clones are missing from TCRdb's copy, which holds only in-frame ones; the method was immunoSEQ multiplex PCR. This repertoire shows about 160,000 clones, around 77% found once; its top ten account for 0.95% to 1.1%. Source material: PBMCs. Receptors were obtained from a woman aged 40 to 50 in good health and CMV-seronegative.

The chain is built from TRBV2 and TRBJ1-5; D remains ambiguous. This CDR3 is 15 amino acids long. Germline loops: CDR1 SNHLY, CDR2 FYNNEI. V was pared by 6 bases and J by 0 bases, with 12 bases between. The CDR3 here is CASRPGTYSNQPQHF. The CDR3, as DNA: TGTGCCAGCAGGCCGGGAACATATAGCAATCAGCCCCAGCATTTT.

The chain recombines TRBV7-3 with TRBJ1-1; D remains unclear. Germline V CDR1 and CDR2: SGHTA, FQGTGA. This CDR3 is 12 amino acids long. Trimming left V 4 bases short and J 11 bases short, with 14 bases between. CDR3 sequence reads: CASSSPLKWAFF. The DNA for the CDR3 is TGTGCCAGCAGCTCCCCACTAAAATGGGCTTTCTTT.

The count of this clone is one. The same CDR3 is also encoded by other DNA sequences in this sample. The chain has TRBV5-1 and TRBJ2-7; tentatively, D is TRBD1 (5 bases). The CDR3 extends over 13 amino acids. Germline V gives CDR1 SGHRS, CDR2 YFSETQ. Trimming pared 4 bases from V and 4 bases from J, leaving 12 bases between. Here the CDR3 reads CASSLYQGYEQYF. The DNA for the CDR3 is TGCGCCAGCAGCCTTTATCAGGGTTACGAGCAGTACTTC.

The rearrangement uses TRBV18 and TRBJ2-5; 8 nucleotides line up with TRBD2. The germline V gene has CDR1 KGHSH and CDR2 LQKENI. The V and J ends lost 0 bases and 5 bases, in that order; junction bases with no gene match: 5. The CDR3 loop spans 15 amino acids. CDR3 sequence: CASSPPTSVRETQYF. Here the CDR3 DNA reads TGTGCCAGCTCACCACCGACTAGCGTTAGGGAGACCCAGTACTTC.

The table lists this clone with a few counts. The rearrangement links TRBV28 to TRBJ1-4; maybe TRBD1 (6 bases). Deletions cut 5 bases from V and 3 bases from J, with 16 bases between. CDR3 length: 16 amino acids. CDR1 is MDHEN, CDR2 SYDVKM, per germline. DNA for the CDR3: TGTGCCAGCAGTCCGTACAGGGAGAGTTCTAATGAAAAACTGTTTTTT. Translated, it gives CASSPYRESSNEKLFF.

This clone was seen only a few times. V and J are TRBV5-1 and TRBJ2-7; 8 bases fit TRBD2. Germline loops: CDR1 SGHRS, CDR2 YFSETQ. V lost 0 bases to trimming and J lost 4 bases; unmatched junction nucleotides: 6. This CDR3 has 15 residues. CDR3 sequence reads: CASSLDAGGGYEQYF. The CDR3 nucleotides read TGCGCCAGCAGCTTGGATGCGGGGGGCGGGTACGAGCAGTACTTC. Supplemented by reference TRBV5-1 and TRBJ2-7, the full variable domain reads KAGVTQTPRYLIKTRGQQVTLSCSPISGHRSVSWYQQTPGQGLQFLFEYFSETQRNKGNFPGRFSGRQFSNSRSEMNVSTLELGDSALYLCASSLDAGGGYEQYFGPGTRLTVT.

The chain is built from TRBV21-1 and TRBJ2-3; the table's D gene call, TRBD2, was not cross checked with the DNA. TRBV21-1 is a documented pseudogene. This CDR3 is built from 15 residues. The CDR3 loop is CASTFGDFFTDTQYF. For the CDR3, the DNA is TGTGCCAGCACTTTTGGGGACTTCTTCACAGATACGCAGTATTTT.

The V call is TRBV28, the J call TRBJ1-1; 9 nucleotides agree with TRBD1. The CDR3 contains 16 residues. The germline V gene has CDR1 MDHEN and CDR2 SYDVKM. J was trimmed by 10 bases and V by 2 bases; bases with no gene match: 14. CDR3 DNA sequence: TGTGCCAGCAGTTTAGCGGCTGCCGGGACAGGGCGACGAGCTTTCTTT. Residues: CASSLAAAGTGRRAFF.

The V and J genes are TRBV11-1 and TRBJ1-5; D may be TRBD1 (5 bases). CDR1 and CDR2 (germline): SGHAT, FQDESV (reference sequence). V gave up 4 bases and J gave up 9 bases, with 10 bases separating them. The CDR3 is made up of 12 amino acids. CDR3 DNA: TGTGCCAGCAGCTCTCAGGGAGGGCCCCAGCATTTT. Its translation is CASSSQGGPQHF.

V usage is TRBV18 and J usage is TRBJ2-1; 16 bases align to TRBD2. With V trimmed by 8 bases and J by 0 bases, 7 bases remained unmatched. The germline CDR1 and CDR2 sequences are KGHSH and LQKENI. This CDR3 has 18 residues. The CDR3 spells CASHPGLAGGGSYNEQFF. The CDR3 bases are TGTGCCAGCCACCCGGGACTAGCGGGAGGGGGCTCCTACAATGAGCAGTTCTTC.

This clone was picked up a small number of times. This chain joins TRBV7-9 and TRBJ2-1, with D unclear. Germline V lookup: CDR1 SEHNR, CDR2 FQNEAQ (reference sequence). This CDR3 contains 15 residues. The V end was cut by 0 bases, the J end by 5 bases, with 11 bases between. Written as DNA, the CDR3 is TGTGCCAGCAGCTTAGCTATGAGCGCCGACAATGAGCAGTTCTTC. Translating gives CASSLAMSADNEQFF. The whole variable domain, remainder taken from reference TRBV7-9 and TRBJ2-1, is DTGVSQNPRHKITKRGQNVTFRCDPISEHNRLYWYRQTLGQGPEFLTYFQNEAQLEKSRLLSDRFSAERPKGSFSTLEIQRTEQGDSAMYLCASSLAMSADNEQFFGPGTRLTVL.

The CDR3 reads CASSSVTGVNYGYTF. CDR3 DNA sequence: TGCGCCAGCAGCTCGGTGACAGGGGTGAACTATGGCTACACCTTC. The rearrangement uses TRBV5-1 and TRBJ1-2; TRBD1 aligns across 8 bases. CDR3 size: 15 residues. J was trimmed by 2 bases and V by 3 bases; bases with no gene match: 6. CDR1 and CDR2 (germline): SGHRS, YFSETQ.

V usage is TRBV4-2 and J usage is TRBJ2-1; TRBD1 aligns across 7 bases. This CDR3 is built from 16 residues. Germline CDR1 is LGHNA and CDR2 is YNFKEQ. The junction had 13 bases not matched to a gene; V was cut back by 1 base and J by 10 bases. Written as DNA, the CDR3 is TGTGCCAGCAGCCAAGGGTCGACAGGGAAGGAAGAGGAGCAGTTCTTC. Its translation: CASSQGSTGKEEEQFF.

The chain joins TRBV29-1 to TRBJ1-1; tentative D call: TRBD1 (5 bases). V lost 7 bases to trimming and J lost 0 bases, with 12 bases between them. Germline CDR1 SQVTM, CDR2 ANQGSEA. CDR3 size: 13 residues. CDR3: CSAKGVMNTEAFF. CDR3 coding DNA: TGCAGCGCCAAAGGGGTAATGAACACTGAAGCTTTCTTT.

This clone is a singleton in its sample. The rearrangement joins TRBV14 to TRBJ2-2, with D hard to call. The germline V and J ends were trimmed by 0 bases and 2 bases, with 13 bases remaining between them. The CDR3 covers 17 residues. Germline loops: CDR1 SGHDN, CDR2 FVKESK. CDR3 in amino acids: CASSQDGGALNTGELFF. CDR3 nucleotides: TGTGCCAGCAGCCAAGATGGCGGCGCCCTAAACACCGGGGAGCTGTTTTTT.

The chain joins TRBV11-3 to TRBJ2-3, with D perhaps TRBD2 (6 bases). V was trimmed by 3 bases and J by 4 bases, leaving 11 bases between them. CDR1 is SGHNT, CDR2 YENEEA, per germline. There are 14 residues in the CDR3. The CDR3 region is CASSLGRSADTQYF. In DNA, the CDR3 is TGTGCCAGCAGCTTGGGGAGGAGCGCAGATACGCAGTATTTT.

The rearrangement joins TRBV28 to TRBJ2-3, with a weak D call TRBD1 (5 bases). In germline, CDR1 is MDHEN, CDR2 SYDVKM. The CDR3 length is 13 residues. Trimming removed 8 bases from V and 2 bases from J, with 11 bases in between. The CDR3 is CASGAGDTDTQYF. The CDR3 DNA reads as TGTGCCAGCGGGGCTGGGGACACAGATACGCAGTATTTT.

Remarks on this clone: Additional DNA sequences in this sample encode the identical CDR3. V gene TRBV25-1 combines with J gene TRBJ1-5; D is unclear. Per the germline V gene, CDR1 is MGHDK and CDR2 is SYGVNS. The V and J ends lost 6 bases and 0 bases respectively, with 15 bases between them. The CDR3 runs to 16 residues. The CDR3 DNA is TGTGCCAGCAGATTAAGACTGATTTATAGCAATCAGCCCCAGCATTTT. Its translation is CASRLRLIYSNQPQHF.

A word on this clone: The same CDR3 is also encoded by other DNA sequences in this sample. The rearrangement joins TRBV5-1 to TRBJ2-7; no firm D call. CDR1 is SGHRS and CDR2 is YFSETQ in the germline V gene. The CDR3 spans 14 residues. V was pared by 4 bases and J by 0 bases, with 11 bases between. The CDR3 here is CASSLETSSYEQYF. The CDR3, as DNA: TGCGCCAGCAGCCTCGAGACAAGCTCCTACGAGCAGTACTTC.

This clone was counted only a few times. V is TRBV9 and J is TRBJ2-1, with D unresolved. The CDR3 extends over 16 amino acids. CDR1 is SGDLS, CDR2 YYNGEE, per germline. Trimming left V 0 bases short and J 5 bases short, with 15 bases between. The DNA for the CDR3 is TGTGCCAGCAGCGTAGGGCCCCCCCCGGGTGACAATGAGCAGTTCTTC. Protein product: CASSVGPPPGDNEQFF. The full variable domain, with the rest looked up from reference TRBV9 and TRBJ2-1, is DSGVTQTPKHLITATGQRVTLRCSPRSGDLSVYWYQQSLDQGLQFLIQYYNGEERAKGNILERFSAQQFPDLHSELNLSSLELGDSALYFCASSVGPPPGDNEQFFGPGTRLTVL.

This clone has just a few counts. The chain has TRBV6-5 and TRBJ2-5; D is unclear. Per the germline V gene, CDR1 is MNHEY and CDR2 is SVGAGI. Trimming cost V 6 bases and J 4 bases, with 9 bases left between them. The CDR3 runs to 12 residues. CDR3 sequence (DNA): TGTGCCAGCAGGTCTTTCGGAGAGACCCAGTACTTC. This sequence encodes CASRSFGETQYF.

DNA of the CDR3: TGCAGCGTCCAGACAGACCTTAACTATGGCTACACCTTC. As protein: CSVQTDLNYGYTF. The chain employs TRBV29-1 and TRBJ1-2; D perhaps matches TRBD1 (5 bases). There are 13 residues in the CDR3. The germline CDR1 and CDR2 sequences are SQVTM and ANQGSEA. V lost 6 bases and J 1 base, leaving 12 bases between the germline ends.

The CDR3 coding sequence is TGTGCCAGCAGCTTAGCGGGCGGGACAGGGGAGCCCCAGCATTTT. Its protein is CASSLAGGTGEPQHF. This sequence joins TRBV7-9 and TRBJ1-5; TRBD1 matches 10 bases. Germline CDR1 is SEHNR and CDR2 is FQNEAQ (reference sequence). The CDR3 totals 15 residues. V lost 0 bases and J lost 8; bases outside the gene matches: 4.

This clone was picked up a small number of times. The chain has TRBV7-9 and TRBJ1-4; 9 nucleotides line up with TRBD1. This CDR3 region has 15 residues. Germline loops: CDR1 SEHNR, CDR2 FQNEAQ (reference sequence). V was clipped by 4 bases and J by 5 bases; unmatched bases: 5. CDR3 DNA: TGTGCCAGCAGCTCCTCGGGACAGGGCAATGAAAAACTGTTTTTT. Protein product: CASSSSGQGNEKLFF.

The chain links TRBV19 to TRBJ2-5; tentative D call: TRBD1 (7 bases). There are 15 residues in the CDR3. Germline assignment: CDR1 LNHDA and CDR2 SQIVND (reference sequence). Trimming removed 3 bases from V and 1 base from J, with 12 bases in between. The CDR3 DNA reads as TGTGCCAGTAGTATGGGGCAGGGGGGCCAAGAGACCCAGTACTTC. The encoded protein is CASSMGQGGQETQYF.

V is TRBV30 and J is TRBJ1-1; D unclear. The CDR3 spans 11 residues. The germline V gene has CDR1 GTSNPN and CDR2 SVGIG (reference sequence). V shed 3 bases and J shed 2 bases, with 4 bases lying between them. Here the CDR3 DNA reads TGTGCCTGGAGAGCCAACACTGAAGCTTTCTTT. This sequence encodes CAWRANTEAFF.

The rearrangement uses TRBV1 and TRBJ2-5; TRBD1 is taken as the D call from the table, unchecked against the DNA. TRBV1 is a recognized pseudogene. This CDR3 has 16 residues. DNA of the CDR3: TGCACCAGCAGCCAAGTGACATCCTATACTCAAGAGACCCAGTACTTC. Translating it yields CTSSQVTSYTQETQYF.